This is a list of T cell receptor beta chains from one sample in a study of somatic mutations in cytotoxic T cells in rheumatoid arthritis. The repertoire was sequenced with immunoSEQ multiplex PCR; TCRdb's copy has only in-frame clones and lacks some. The sample shows some 17,000 clones, around three quarters of them seen only once. Input material: CD8+ T cells sorted from blood. The origin of the receptors is an adult with rheumatoid arthritis. The CDR3 runs from the conserved cysteine through the conserved F or W. Each record gives: clone size, V gene, J gene, D gene, CDR3 length, CDR3 protein, CDR3 DNA. The D gene is left open where the match is weak. Rows may omit the clone size; those that give it use once, few, many or a size class.

>NA|TRBV9|TRBJ2-2|TRBD2|17
CASSVRLAGTNTGELFF
TGTGCCAGCAGCGTCAGACTAGCGGGGACGAACACCGGGGAGCTGTTTTTT
>once|TRBV27|TRBJ2-1|NA|14
CASSSPSEPNEQFF
TGTGCCAGCAGTTCCCCCTCCGAGCCTAACGAGCAGTTCTTC
>few|TRBV5-8|TRBJ1-5|NA|11
CASSLQQPQHF
TGTGCCAGCAGCTTGCAACAGCCCCAGCATTTT
>NA|TRBV4-1|TRBJ2-7|NA|14
CASSQWDGNYEQYF
TGCGCCAGCAGCCAGTGGGACGGCAACTACGAGCAGTACTTC
>NA|TRBV9|TRBJ2-1|NA|14
CASSVDGEGDEQFF
TGTGCCAGCAGCGTAGACGGGGAGGGGGATGAGCAGTTCTTC
>NA|TRBV5-8|TRBJ2-7|NA|14
CASSLGIGSYEQYF
TGTGCCAGCAGCTTGGGGATAGGCTCCTACGAGCAGTACTTC
>NA|TRBV10-2|TRBJ2-2|NA|11
CASSLVGELFF
TGCGCCAGCAGTCTTGTCGGGGAGCTGTTTTTT
>NA|TRBV11-2|TRBJ2-1|NA|16
CASSLARGPLHNEQFF
TGTGCCAGCAGCTTAGCTAGGGGCCCCCTCCACAATGAGCAGTTCTTC
>NA|TRBV4-1|TRBJ2-1|NA|14
CASSQPGGGNEQFF
TGCGCCAGCAGCCAACCCGGGGGCGGCAATGAGCAGTTCTTC
>NA|TRBV6-6|TRBJ2-3|NA|13
CASLKFGTDTQYF
TGTGCCAGCCTGAAATTCGGCACAGATACGCAGTATTTT
>NA|TRBV12-5|TRBJ1-3|NA|11
CASGFGSTIYF
TGTGCTAGTGGTTTCGGGAGCACCATATATTTT
>NA|TRBV7-6|TRBJ2-3|TRBD2|20
CASSPPGKLAGGPGTDTQYF
TGTGCCAGCAGCCCGCCCGGGAAACTAGCGGGGGGGCCCGGCACAGATACGCAGTATTTT
>NA|TRBV27|TRBJ2-7|TRBD2|12
CASSKPLAEQYF
TGTGCCAGCAGTAAACCACTAGCGGAGCAGTACTTC
>NA|TRBV18|TRBJ2-7|NA|16
CASSPLEGVGGYEQYF
TGTGCCAGCTCACCACTGGAAGGGGTCGGAGGCTACGAGCAGTACTTC
>NA|TRBV27|TRBJ2-2|TRBD1|15
CASSFRQGAFGELFF
TGTGCCAGCAGTTTTCGACAGGGGGCGTTCGGGGAGCTGTTTTTT
>once|TRBV4-1|TRBJ2-7|NA|14
CASSQELPVREQYF
TGCGCCAGCAGCCAAGAATTACCGGTTCGGGAGCAGTACTTC
>NA|TRBV7-9|TRBJ1-4|NA|13
CASSFEVREKLFF
TGTGCCAGCAGCTTCGAAGTAAGGGAAAAACTGTTTTTT
>NA|TRBV4-1|TRBJ2-1|NA|15
CASSQGPVKLSEQFF
TGCGCCAGCAGCCAAGGACCGGTCAAGTTAAGTGAGCAGTTCTTC
>NA|TRBV9|TRBJ1-1|TRBD1|16
CAIRTGITPRCTEAFF
TGTGCCATCCGGACAGGGATAACCCCCCGCTGCACTGAAGCTTTCTTT
>NA|TRBV27|TRBJ2-5|NA|15
CASSLSIGFQETQYF
TGTGCCAGCAGTTTATCGATCGGTTTCCAAGAGACCCAGTACTTC
>NA|TRBV6-6|TRBJ1-3|NA|15
CASRTSASSGNTIYF
TGTGCCAGCAGGACCTCGGCGAGCTCTGGAAACACCATATATTTT
>NA|TRBV30|TRBJ1-2|NA|12
CAWAGTELGYTF
TGTGCCTGGGCCGGGACGGAGCTCGGCTACACCTTC
>NA|TRBV30|TRBJ2-2|NA|12
CAWSIGSGELFF
TGTGCCTGGAGTATAGGGTCCGGGGAGCTGTTTTTT
>NA|TRBV19|TRBJ2-7|TRBD1|15
CASSDTGVPPYEQYF
TGTGCCAGTAGTGATACAGGGGTACCCCCCTACGAGCAGTACTTC
>NA|TRBV11-2|TRBJ2-5|NA|14
CASSLDPGLETQYF
TGTGCCAGCAGCTTAGATCCAGGGTTAGAGACCCAGTACTTC
>NA|TRBV11-2|TRBJ2-7|NA|10
CASSYYEQYF
TGTGCCAGCAGCTATTACGAGCAGTACTTC
>NA|TRBV7-9|TRBJ1-6|TRBD1|17
CASSSHDREGGNSPLHF
TGTGCCAGCAGCTCCCACGACAGGGAAGGTGGTAATTCACCCCTCCACTTT
>once|TRBV9|TRBJ2-2|TRBD1|15
CASSGRTGSTGELFF
TGTGCCAGCAGCGGTCGGACAGGGAGCACCGGGGAGCTGTTTTTT
>NA|TRBV7-2|TRBJ1-2|NA|12
CASGAPRSGYTF
TGTGCCAGCGGAGCCCCTCGGAGTGGCTACACCTTC
>NA|TRBV2|TRBJ1-4|TRBD1|13
CASRDRGEEKLFF
TGTGCCAGCAGGGACAGGGGAGAGGAAAAACTGTTTTTT
>NA|TRBV7-6|TRBJ1-4|TRBD1|15
CASSLTGGPAEKLFF
TGTGCCAGCAGCTTAACAGGGGGGCCAGCTGAAAAACTGTTTTTT
>few|TRBV5-4|TRBJ2-7|NA|14
CASSSVGQGNEQYF
TGTGCCAGCAGCTCGGTAGGGCAGGGGAACGAGCAGTACTTC
>NA|TRBV27|TRBJ1-5|NA|17
CASSLWSGGEGNQPQHF
TGTGCCAGCAGTTTATGGTCTGGGGGGGAGGGCAATCAGCCCCAGCATTTT
>few|TRBV7-6|TRBJ1-1|NA|13
CASSSEPGAEAFF
TGTGCCAGCAGCTCCGAGCCGGGCGCTGAAGCTTTCTTT
>NA|TRBV30|TRBJ1-1|NA|12
CAWQDMNTEAFF
TGTGCCTGGCAAGACATGAACACTGAAGCTTTCTTT
>NA|TRBV10-3|TRBJ1-1|NA|16
CAISEPGGSTNTEAFF
TGTGCCATCAGTGAGCCCGGGGGCAGCACGAACACTGAAGCTTTCTTT
>once|TRBV7-3|TRBJ2-2|TRBD1|14
CASRRGQGTGELFF
TGTGCCAGCAGAAGGGGACAGGGGACCGGGGAGCTGTTTTTT
>NA|TRBV11-3|TRBJ2-3|TRBD2|14
CASSSAGDADTQYF
TGTGCCAGCAGCTCCGCGGGGGACGCAGATACGCAGTATTTT
>NA|TRBV9|TRBJ2-3|NA|12
CASSVGRDTQYF
TGTGCCAGCAGCGTAGGTAGGGATACGCAGTATTTT
>NA|TRBV27|TRBJ2-7|NA|15
CASSLSLFREYEQYF
TGTGCCAGCAGTTTATCCCTGTTCAGGGAATACGAGCAGTACTTC
>NA|TRBV30|TRBJ2-2|NA|12
CAWSDVTGELFF
TGTGCCTGGAGTGACGTGACCGGGGAGCTGTTTTTT
>NA|TRBV29-1|TRBJ1-2|NA|12
CSVPDNNYGYTF
TGCAGCGTGCCTGACAACAACTATGGCTACACCTTC